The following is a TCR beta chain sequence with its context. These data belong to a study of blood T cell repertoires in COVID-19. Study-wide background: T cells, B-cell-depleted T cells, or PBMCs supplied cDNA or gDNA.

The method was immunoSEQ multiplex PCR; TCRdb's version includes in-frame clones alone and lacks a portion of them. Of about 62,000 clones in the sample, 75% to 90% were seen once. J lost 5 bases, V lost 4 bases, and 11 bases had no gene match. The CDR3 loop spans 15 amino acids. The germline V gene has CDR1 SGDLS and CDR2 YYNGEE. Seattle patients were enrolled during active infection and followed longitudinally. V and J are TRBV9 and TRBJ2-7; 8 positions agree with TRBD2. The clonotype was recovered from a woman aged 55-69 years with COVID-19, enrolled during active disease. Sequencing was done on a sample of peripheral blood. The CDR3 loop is CASSISAGDANEQYF. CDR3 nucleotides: TGTGCCAGCAGCATCTCAGCGGGAGACGCTAACGAGCAGTACTTC.